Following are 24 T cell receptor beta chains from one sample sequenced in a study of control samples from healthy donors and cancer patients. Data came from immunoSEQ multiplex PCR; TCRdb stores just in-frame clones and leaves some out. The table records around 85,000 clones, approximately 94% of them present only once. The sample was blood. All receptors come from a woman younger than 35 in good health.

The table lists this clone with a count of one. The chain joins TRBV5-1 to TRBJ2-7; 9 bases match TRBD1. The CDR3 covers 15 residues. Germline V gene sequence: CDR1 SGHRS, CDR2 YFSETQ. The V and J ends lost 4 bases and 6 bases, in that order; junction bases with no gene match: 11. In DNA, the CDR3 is TGCGCCAGCAGCCCGGACAGGGGCTTCCTCTCCGAGCAGTACTTC. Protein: CASSPDRGFLSEQYF. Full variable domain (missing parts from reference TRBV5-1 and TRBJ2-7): KAGVTQTPRYLIKTRGQQVTLSCSPISGHRSVSWYQQTPGQGLQFLFEYFSETQRNKGNFPGRFSGRQFSNSRSEMNVSTLELGDSALYLCASSPDRGFLSEQYFGPGTRLTVT.

CDR3 in DNA: TGTGCCAGCAGTCCGCCGACAGGTCTAGGTTCACCCCTCCACTTT. Translated: CASSPPTGLGSPLHF. The chain carries TRBV28 and TRBJ1-6; maybe TRBD1 (6 bases). The CDR3 runs 15 residues. Germline V gene lookup returns CDR1 MDHEN and CDR2 SYDVKM. V lost 5 bases, J lost 9 bases, and 17 bases lay in between.

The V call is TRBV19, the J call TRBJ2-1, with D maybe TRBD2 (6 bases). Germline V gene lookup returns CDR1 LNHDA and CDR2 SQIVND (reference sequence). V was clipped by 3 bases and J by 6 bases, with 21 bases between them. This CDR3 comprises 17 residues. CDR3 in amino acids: CASSIKAGTTFGNEQFF. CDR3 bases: TGTGCCAGTAGTATTAAGGCGGGAACGACCTTCGGCAATGAGCAGTTCTTC. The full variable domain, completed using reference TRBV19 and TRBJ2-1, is DGGITQSPKYLFRKEGQNVTLSCEQNLNHDAMYWYRQDPGQGLRLIYYSQIVNDFQKGDIAEGYSVSREKKESFPLTVTSAQKNPTAFYLCASSIKAGTTFGNEQFFGPGTRLTVL.

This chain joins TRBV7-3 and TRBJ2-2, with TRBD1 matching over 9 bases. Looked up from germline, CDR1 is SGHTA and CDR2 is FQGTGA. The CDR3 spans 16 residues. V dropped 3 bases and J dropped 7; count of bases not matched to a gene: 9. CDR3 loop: CASSLLGQGNFGELFF. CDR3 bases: TGTGCCAGCAGCTTGTTGGGACAGGGTAATTTCGGGGAGCTGTTTTTT.

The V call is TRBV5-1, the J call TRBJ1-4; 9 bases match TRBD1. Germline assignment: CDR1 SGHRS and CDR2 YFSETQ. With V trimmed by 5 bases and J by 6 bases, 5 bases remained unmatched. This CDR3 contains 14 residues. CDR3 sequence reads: CASRKDRGHEKLFF. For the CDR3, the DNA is TGCGCCAGCAGGAAGGACAGGGGACATGAAAAACTGTTTTTT.

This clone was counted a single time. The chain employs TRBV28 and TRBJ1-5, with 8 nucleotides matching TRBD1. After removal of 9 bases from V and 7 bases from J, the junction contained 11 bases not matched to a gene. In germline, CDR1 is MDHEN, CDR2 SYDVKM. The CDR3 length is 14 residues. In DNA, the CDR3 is TGTGCCAGTACCCAGGGGGCTCCTCCCCAGCCCCAGCATTTT. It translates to CASTQGAPPQPQHF.

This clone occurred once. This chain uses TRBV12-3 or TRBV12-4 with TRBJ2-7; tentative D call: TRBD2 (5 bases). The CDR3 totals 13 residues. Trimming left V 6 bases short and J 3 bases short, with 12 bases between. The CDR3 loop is CASRGLLGYEQYF. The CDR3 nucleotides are TGTGCCAGCAGGGGCTTACTAGGCTACGAGCAGTACTTC.

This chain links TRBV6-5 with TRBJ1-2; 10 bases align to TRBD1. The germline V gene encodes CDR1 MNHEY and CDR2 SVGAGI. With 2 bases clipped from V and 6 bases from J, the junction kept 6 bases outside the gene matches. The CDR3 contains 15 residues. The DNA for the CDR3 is TGTGCCAGCAGTTACGAGGACAGGGGGGTAGATGGCTACACCTTC. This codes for CASSYEDRGVDGYTF.

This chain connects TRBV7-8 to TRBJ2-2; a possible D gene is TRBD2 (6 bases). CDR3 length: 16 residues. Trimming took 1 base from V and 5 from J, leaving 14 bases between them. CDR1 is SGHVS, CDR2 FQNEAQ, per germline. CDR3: CASSLVGGARTGELFF. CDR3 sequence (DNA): TGTGCCAGCAGCTTAGTCGGCGGGGCGAGGACCGGGGAGCTGTTTTTT.

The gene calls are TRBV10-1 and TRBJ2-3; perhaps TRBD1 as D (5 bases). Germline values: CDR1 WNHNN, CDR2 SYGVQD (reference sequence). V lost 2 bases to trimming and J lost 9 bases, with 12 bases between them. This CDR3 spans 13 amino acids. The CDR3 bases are TGCGCCAGCAGTGAGAAGCAGGGCAGCACGCAGTATTTT. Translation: CASSEKQGSTQYF.

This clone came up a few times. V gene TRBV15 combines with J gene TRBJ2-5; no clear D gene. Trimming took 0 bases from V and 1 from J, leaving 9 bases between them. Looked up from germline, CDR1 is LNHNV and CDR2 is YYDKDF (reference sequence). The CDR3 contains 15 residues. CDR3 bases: TGTGCCACCAGCAGAGATCGGGCTATCCAAGAGACCCAGTACTTC. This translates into CATSRDRAIQETQYF.

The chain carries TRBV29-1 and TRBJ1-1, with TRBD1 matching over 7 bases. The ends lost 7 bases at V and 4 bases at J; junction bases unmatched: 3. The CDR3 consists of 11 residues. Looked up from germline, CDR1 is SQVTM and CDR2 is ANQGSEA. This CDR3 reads CSDHRGTEAFF. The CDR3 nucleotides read TGCAGCGACCACAGGGGCACTGAAGCTTTCTTT.

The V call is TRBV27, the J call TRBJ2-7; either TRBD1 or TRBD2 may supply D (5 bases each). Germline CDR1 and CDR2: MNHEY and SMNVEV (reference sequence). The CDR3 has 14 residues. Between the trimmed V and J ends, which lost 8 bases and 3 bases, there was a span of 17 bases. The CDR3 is CASGYPGPNYEQYF. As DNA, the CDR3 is TGTGCCAGCGGCTACCCGGGACCAAACTACGAGCAGTACTTC.

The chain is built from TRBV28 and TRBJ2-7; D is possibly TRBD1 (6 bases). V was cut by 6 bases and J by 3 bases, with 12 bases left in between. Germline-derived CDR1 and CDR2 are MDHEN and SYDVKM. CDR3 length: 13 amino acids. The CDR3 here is CASSSGTNYEQYF. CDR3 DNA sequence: TGTGCCAGCAGCTCCGGGACAAACTACGAGCAGTACTTC.

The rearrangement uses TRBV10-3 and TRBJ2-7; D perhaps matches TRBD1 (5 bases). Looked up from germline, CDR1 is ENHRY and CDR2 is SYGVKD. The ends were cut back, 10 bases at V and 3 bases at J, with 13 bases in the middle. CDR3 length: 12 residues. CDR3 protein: CANLTADYEQYF. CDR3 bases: TGTGCCAACCTGACAGCCGACTACGAGCAGTACTTC.

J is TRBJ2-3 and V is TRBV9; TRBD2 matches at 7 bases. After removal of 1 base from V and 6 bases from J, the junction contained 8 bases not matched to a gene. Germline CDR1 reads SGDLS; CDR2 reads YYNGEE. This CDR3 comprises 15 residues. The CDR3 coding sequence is TGTGCCAGCAGCGTACAAGCGGGACGTACGGATACGCAGTATTTT. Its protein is CASSVQAGRTDTQYF.

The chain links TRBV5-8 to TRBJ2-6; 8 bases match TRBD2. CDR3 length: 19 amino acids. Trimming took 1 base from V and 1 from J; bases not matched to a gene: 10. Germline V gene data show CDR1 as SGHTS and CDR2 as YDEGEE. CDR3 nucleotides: TGTGCCAGCAGCTTGTCGATCGGGAGGGGTCGGTCTGGGGCCAACGTCCTGACTTTC. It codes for CASSLSIGRGRSGANVLTF.

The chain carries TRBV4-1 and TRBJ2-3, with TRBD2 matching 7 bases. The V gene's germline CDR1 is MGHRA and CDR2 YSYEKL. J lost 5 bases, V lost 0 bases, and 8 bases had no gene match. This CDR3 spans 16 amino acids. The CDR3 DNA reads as TGCGCCAGCAGCCAAGAGGTGGGAGGGCAGGGAGATACGCAGTATTTT. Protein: CASSQEVGGQGDTQYF.

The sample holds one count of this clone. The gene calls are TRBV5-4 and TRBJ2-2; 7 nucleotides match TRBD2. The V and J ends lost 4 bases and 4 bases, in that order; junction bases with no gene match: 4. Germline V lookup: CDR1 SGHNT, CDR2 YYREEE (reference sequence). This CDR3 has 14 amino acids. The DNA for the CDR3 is TGTGCCAGCAGCCTGGGACTACTCACCGGGGAGCTGTTTTTT. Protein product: CASSLGLLTGELFF.

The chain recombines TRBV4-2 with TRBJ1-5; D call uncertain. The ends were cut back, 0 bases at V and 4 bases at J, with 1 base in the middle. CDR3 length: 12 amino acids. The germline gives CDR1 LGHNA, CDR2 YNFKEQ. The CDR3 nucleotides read TGTGCCAGCAGCCAAGATAATCAGCCCCAGCATTTT. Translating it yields CASSQDNQPQHF.

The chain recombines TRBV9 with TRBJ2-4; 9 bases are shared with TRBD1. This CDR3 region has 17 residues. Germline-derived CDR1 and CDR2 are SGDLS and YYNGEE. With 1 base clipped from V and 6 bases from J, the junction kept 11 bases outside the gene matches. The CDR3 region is CASSVTDRGTGLNIQYF. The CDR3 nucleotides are TGTGCCAGCAGCGTAACAGACAGGGGGACAGGGTTAAACATTCAGTACTTC.

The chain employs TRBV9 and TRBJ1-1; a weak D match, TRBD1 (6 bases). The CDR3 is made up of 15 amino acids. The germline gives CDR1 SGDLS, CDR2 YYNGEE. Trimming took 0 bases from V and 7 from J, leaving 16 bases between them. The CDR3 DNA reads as TGTGCCAGCAGCGTAGGACCTAGGGGGACGGATGAAGCTTTCTTT. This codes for CASSVGPRGTDEAFF.

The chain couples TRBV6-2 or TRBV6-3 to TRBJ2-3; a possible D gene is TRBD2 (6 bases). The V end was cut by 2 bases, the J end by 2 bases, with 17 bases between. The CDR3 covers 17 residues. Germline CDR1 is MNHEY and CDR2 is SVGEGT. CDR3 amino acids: CASSYVSGLRFTDTQYF. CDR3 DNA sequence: TGTGCCAGCAGTTACGTGTCGGGACTTCGGTTCACAGATACGCAGTATTTT.

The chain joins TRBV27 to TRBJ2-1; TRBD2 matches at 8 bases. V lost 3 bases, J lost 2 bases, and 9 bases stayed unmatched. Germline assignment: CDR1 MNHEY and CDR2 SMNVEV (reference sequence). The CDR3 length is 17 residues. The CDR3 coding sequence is TGTGCCAGCAGTTTGGGGACTAGTATATTGGCCTACAATGAGCAGTTCTTC. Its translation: CASSLGTSILAYNEQFF.